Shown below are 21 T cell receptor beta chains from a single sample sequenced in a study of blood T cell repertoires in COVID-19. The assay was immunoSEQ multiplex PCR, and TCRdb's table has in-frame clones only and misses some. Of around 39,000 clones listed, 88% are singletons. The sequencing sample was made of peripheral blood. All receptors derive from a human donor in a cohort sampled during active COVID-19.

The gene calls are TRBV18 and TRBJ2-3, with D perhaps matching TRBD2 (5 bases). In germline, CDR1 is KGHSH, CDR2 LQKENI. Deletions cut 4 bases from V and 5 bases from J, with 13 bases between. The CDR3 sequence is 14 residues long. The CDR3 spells CASSQQSREDTQYF. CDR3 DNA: TGTGCCAGCTCACAACAGTCGAGGGAAGATACGCAGTATTTT.

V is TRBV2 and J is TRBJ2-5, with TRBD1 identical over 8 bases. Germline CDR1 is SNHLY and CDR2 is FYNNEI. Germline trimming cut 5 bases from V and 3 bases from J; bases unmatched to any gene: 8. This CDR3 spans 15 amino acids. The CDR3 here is CASSLAGQGKETQYF. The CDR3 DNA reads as TGTGCCAGCAGTCTCGCTGGACAGGGAAAAGAGACCCAGTACTTC.

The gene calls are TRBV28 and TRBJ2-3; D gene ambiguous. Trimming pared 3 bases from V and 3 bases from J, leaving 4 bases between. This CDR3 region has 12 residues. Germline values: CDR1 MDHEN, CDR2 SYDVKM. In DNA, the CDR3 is TGTGCCAGCAGTTTCTCGACAGATACGCAGTATTTT. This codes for CASSFSTDTQYF. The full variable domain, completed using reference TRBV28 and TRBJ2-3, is DVKVTQSSRYLVKRTGEKVFLECVQDMDHENMFWYRQDPGLGLRLIYFSYDVKMKEKGDIPEGYSVSREKKERFSLILESASTNQTSMYLCASSFSTDTQYFGPGTRLTVL.

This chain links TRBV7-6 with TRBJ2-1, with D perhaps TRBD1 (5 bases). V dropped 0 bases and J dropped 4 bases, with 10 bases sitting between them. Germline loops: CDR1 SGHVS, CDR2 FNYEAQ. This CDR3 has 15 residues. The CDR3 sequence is CASSLAQGLYNEQFF. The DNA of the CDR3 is TGTGCCAGCAGCTTAGCCCAGGGCCTATACAATGAGCAGTTCTTC.

As DNA, the CDR3 is TGTGCCAGCAGCAATAAGGTGTCAACTACCCGTTCCTATAATTCACCCCTCCACTTT. Translation gives CASSNKVSTTRSYNSPLHF. V and J are TRBV7-2 and TRBJ1-6; D is ambiguous. The V end lost 5 bases, the J end lost 1 base, and 21 bases lay between the germline ends. Germline V lookup: CDR1 SGHTA, CDR2 FQGNSA. CDR3 length: 19 residues.

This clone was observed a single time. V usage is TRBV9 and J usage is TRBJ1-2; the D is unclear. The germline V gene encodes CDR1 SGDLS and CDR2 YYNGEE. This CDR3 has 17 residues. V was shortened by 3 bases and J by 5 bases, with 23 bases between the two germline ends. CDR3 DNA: TGTGCCAGCAGCGGCTCGAGAGGAAGGAGCCTCGGTTATGGCTACACCTTC. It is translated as CASSGSRGRSLGYGYTF.

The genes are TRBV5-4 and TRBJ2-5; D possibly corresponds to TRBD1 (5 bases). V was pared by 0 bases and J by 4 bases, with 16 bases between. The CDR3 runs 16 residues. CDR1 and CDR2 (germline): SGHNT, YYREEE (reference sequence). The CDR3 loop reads CASSLVGAGSGETQYF. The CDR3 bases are TGTGCCAGCAGCTTGGTAGGAGCAGGGTCGGGAGAGACCCAGTACTTC.

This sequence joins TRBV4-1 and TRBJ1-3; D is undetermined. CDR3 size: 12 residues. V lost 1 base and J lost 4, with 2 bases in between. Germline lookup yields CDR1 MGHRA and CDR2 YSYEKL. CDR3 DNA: TGCGCCAGCAGCCAAGTAGGAAACACCATATATTTT. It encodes CASSQVGNTIYF.

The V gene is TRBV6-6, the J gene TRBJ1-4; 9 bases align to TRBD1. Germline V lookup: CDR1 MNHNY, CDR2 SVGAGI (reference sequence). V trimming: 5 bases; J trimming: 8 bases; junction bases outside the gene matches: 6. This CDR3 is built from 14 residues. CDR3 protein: CASSLQGAGEKLFF. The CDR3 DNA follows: TGTGCCAGCAGTCTACAGGGGGCAGGGGAAAAACTGTTTTTT.

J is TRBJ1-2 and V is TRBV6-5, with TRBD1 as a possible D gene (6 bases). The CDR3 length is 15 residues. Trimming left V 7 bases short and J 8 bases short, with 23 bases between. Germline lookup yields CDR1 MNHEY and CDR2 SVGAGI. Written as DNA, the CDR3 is TGTGCCAGCAATGCAGGGGAGAGGGTTATAGGGGGCTACACCTTC. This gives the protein CASNAGERVIGGYTF.

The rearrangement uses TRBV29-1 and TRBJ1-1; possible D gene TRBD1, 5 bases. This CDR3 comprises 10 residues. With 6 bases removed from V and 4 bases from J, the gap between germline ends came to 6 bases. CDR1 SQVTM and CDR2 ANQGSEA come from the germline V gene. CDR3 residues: CSVGGTEAFF. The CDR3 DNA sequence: TGCAGCGTGGGGGGCACTGAAGCTTTCTTT.

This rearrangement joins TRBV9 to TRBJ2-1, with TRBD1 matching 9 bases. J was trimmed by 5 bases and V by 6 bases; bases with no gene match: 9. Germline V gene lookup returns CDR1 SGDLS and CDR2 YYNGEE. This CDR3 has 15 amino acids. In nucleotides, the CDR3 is TGTGCCAGCAACAAGGGAGGGACAGGGCACAATGAGCAGTTCTTC. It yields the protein CASNKGGTGHNEQFF.

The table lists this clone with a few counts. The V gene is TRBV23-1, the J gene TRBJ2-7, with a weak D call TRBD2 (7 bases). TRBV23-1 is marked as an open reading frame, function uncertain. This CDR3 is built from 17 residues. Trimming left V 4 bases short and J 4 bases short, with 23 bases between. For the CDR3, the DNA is TGCGCCAGCAGTCCGCCGGGGGGCCAGGGGCCGCTTTACGAGCAGTACTTC. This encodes CASSPPGGQGPLYEQYF.

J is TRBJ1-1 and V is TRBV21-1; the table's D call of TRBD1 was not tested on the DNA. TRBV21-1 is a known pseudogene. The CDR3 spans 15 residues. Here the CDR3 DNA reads TGTGCCAGCAGCAGGACCCCTATCGCCAGGGTAGGAACTTTCTTT. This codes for CASSRTPIARVGTFF.

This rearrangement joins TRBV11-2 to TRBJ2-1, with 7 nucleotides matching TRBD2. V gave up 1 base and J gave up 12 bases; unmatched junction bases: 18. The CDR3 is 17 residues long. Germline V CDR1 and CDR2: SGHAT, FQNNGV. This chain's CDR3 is CASSLGGWLAVPAVQFF. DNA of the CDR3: TGTGCCAGCAGCTTAGGGGGGTGGCTAGCGGTACCAGCGGTGCAGTTCTTC.

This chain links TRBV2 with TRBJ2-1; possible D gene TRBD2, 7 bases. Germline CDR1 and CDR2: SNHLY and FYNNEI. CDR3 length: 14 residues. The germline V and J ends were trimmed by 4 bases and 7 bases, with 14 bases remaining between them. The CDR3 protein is CASSAGGQLNEQFF. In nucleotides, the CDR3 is TGTGCCAGCAGTGCGGGGGGCCAATTGAATGAGCAGTTCTTC. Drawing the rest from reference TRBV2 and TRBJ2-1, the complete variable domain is EPEVTQTPSHQVTQMGQEVILRCVPISNHLYFYWYRQILGQKVEFLVSFYNNEISEKSEIFDDQFSVERPDGSNFTLKIRSTKLEDSAMYFCASSAGGQLNEQFFGPGTRLTVL.

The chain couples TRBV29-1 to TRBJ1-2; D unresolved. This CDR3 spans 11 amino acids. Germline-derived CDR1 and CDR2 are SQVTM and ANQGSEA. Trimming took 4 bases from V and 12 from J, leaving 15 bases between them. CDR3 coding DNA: TGCAGCGTTGTAAAAAGGAGCGTACACACCTTC. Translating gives CSVVKRSVHTF.

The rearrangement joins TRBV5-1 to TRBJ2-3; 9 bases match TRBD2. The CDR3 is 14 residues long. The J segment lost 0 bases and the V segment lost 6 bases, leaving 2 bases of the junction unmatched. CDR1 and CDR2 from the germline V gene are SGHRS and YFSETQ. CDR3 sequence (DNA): TGCGCCAGCACTAGCGGGGTGAGCACAGATACGCAGTATTTT. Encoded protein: CASTSGVSTDTQYF.

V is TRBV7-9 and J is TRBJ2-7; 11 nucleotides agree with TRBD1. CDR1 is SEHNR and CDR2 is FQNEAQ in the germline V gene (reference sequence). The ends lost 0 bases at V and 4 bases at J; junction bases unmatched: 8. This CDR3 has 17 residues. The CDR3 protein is CASSLAVDRGHPYEQYF. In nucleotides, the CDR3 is TGTGCCAGCAGCTTAGCGGTGGACAGGGGGCATCCGTACGAGCAGTACTTC.

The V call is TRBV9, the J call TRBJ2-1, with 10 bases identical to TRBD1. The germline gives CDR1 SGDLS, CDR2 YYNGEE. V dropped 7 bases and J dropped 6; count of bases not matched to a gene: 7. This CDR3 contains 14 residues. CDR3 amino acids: CASEGGQGGNEQFF. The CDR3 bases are TGTGCCAGCGAGGGAGGACAGGGGGGCAATGAGCAGTTCTTC.

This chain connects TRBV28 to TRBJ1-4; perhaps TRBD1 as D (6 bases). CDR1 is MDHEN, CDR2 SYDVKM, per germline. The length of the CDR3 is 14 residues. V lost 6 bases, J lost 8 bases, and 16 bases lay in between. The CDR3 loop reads CASRQQGNLEKLFF. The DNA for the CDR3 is TGTGCCAGCAGGCAACAGGGTAATCTAGAAAAACTGTTTTTT.